This TCR beta chain was captured by sequencing in a study of CD8+CD57+ T cells in acquired aplastic anemia. According to the study, genomic DNA was the template for TCR beta VDJ and CDR3 profiling. MiXCR, applied by TCRdb to the reads, yields one record per CDR3 protein. The data hold about 210,000 distinct CDR3 sequences, with under 65% observed a single time. Trimming took 5 bases from V and 2 from J, leaving 13 bases between them. Per the germline V gene, CDR1 is SEHNR and CDR2 is FQNEAQ (reference sequence). The CDR3 extends over 14 amino acids. The TCR sequence derives from a human donor in good health. Source material: sorted CD4+, CD8+, or CD8+CD57+ T cells (not recorded which) from PBMCs. The chain joins TRBV7-9 to TRBJ2-7; D call uncertain. This CDR3 is CASSPPQSPYEQYF. DNA of the CDR3: TGTGCCAGCAGCCCACCCCAGTCCCCCTACGAGCAGTACTTC.